This T cell receptor (beta chain) was identified during a study of CD4 T cell repertoires in COVID-19. Overall study results and limits: Between roughly 6.5 and 28% of SARS-CoV-2 clonotypes also appeared in SARS-CoV and/or HKU1 spike cultures. Suggested intraclonal diversification: top SARS-CoV-2-reactive clonotypes appeared in two or three memory subsets.

Points on this clone: Its target is unknown.

Germline-derived CDR1 and CDR2 are SGHTA and FQGNSA. With 7 bases clipped from V and 4 bases from J, the junction kept 6 bases outside the gene matches. The CDR3 length is 13 residues. Using immunoSEQ multiplex PCR, the repertoire was profiled, and TCRdb retains in-frame clones only, with some absent. The sample lists approximately 75,000 clones, roughly 80% seen once, with roughly 0.6% in the top ten. This clonotype was sampled from a human donor who had COVID-19. This chain uses TRBV7-2 with TRBJ1-1; 7 positions agree with TRBD1. Specimen: CD4+ T cells from peripheral blood, collected after recovery from COVID-19. Written as DNA, the CDR3 is TGTGCCAGCAACCGGGACAGTCTCACTGAAGCTTTCTTT. It is translated as CASNRDSLTEAFF.